This passage covers 16 T cell receptor beta chains from one sample sequenced in a study of T cell repertoires in cytomegalovirus infection. TCRdb re-analysed the reads in MiXCR, keeping a single row per CDR3 protein. The repertoire consists of around 490,000 distinct CDR3 sequences, with around 27% occurring once and the leading ten covering roughly an eighth. Sequencing input: PBMCs. All receptors derive from a human donor in good health (CMV status not recorded). Some clones in this sample may be carry-over from other donors' samples.

J is TRBJ1-2 and V is TRBV30; 7 bases are a match to TRBD1. Per the germline V gene, CDR1 is GTSNPN and CDR2 is SVGIG (reference sequence). CDR3 size: 14 residues. The V and J ends lost 3 bases and 5 bases, in that order; junction bases with no gene match: 9. CDR3 residues: CAWSGLPGQYGYTF. For the CDR3, the DNA is TGTGCCTGGAGCGGACTCCCGGGACAGTATGGCTACACCTTC. Combining the CDR3 with reference TRBV30 and TRBJ1-2 gives the whole variable domain SQTIHQWPATLVQPVGSPLSLECTVEGTSNPNLYWYRQAAGRGLQLLFYSVGIGQISSEVPQNLSASRPQDRQFILSSKKLLLSDSGFYLCAWSGLPGQYGYTFGSGTRLTVV.

This clonotype has a count of ten or more. The chain links TRBV28 to TRBJ1-6; D is unresolved. This CDR3 spans 17 amino acids. Germline V gene data show CDR1 as MDHEN and CDR2 as SYDVKM. V was trimmed by 2 bases and J by 7 bases, leaving 18 bases between them. The CDR3 nucleotides read TGTGCCAGCAGTTTACCCCACGGAACCCAAAGAAATTCACCCCTCCACTTT. As protein: CASSLPHGTQRNSPLHF.

This chain connects TRBV24-1 to TRBJ2-3; D gene uncertain. The V and J ends lost 6 bases and 5 bases respectively, with 8 bases between them. Germline lookup yields CDR1 KGHDR and CDR2 SFDVKD. CDR3 length: 12 residues. The CDR3 nucleotides read TGTGCCACCAGTACGGTTGGAGATACGCAGTATTTT. Protein: CATSTVGDTQYF.

This chain joins TRBV7-9 and TRBJ1-2; D is unclear. The CDR3 runs to 14 residues. Between the trimmed V and J ends, which lost 4 bases and 5 bases, there was a span of 14 bases. Germline lookup yields CDR1 SEHNR and CDR2 FQNEAQ (reference sequence). CDR3 in amino acids: CASSYLSGGYGYTF. DNA for the CDR3: TGTGCCAGCAGCTATTTGTCAGGAGGATATGGCTACACCTTC.

In its sample, this clonotype was seen a few times. The V and J genes are TRBV28 and TRBJ1-2, with D possibly matching TRBD1 (5 bases). The germline V and J ends were trimmed by 3 bases and 3 bases, with 8 bases remaining between them. This CDR3 spans 13 amino acids. CDR1 is MDHEN and CDR2 is SYDVKM in the germline V gene. The CDR3 is CASSFEGDYGYTF. For the CDR3, the DNA is TGTGCCAGCAGTTTTGAAGGGGACTATGGCTACACCTTC.

The gene calls are TRBV5-4 and TRBJ2-3; weak D call: TRBD2 (6 bases). Trimming left V 4 bases short and J 4 bases short, with 19 bases between. Germline V gene sequence: CDR1 SGHNT, CDR2 YYREEE (reference sequence). The CDR3 consists of 16 residues. The CDR3 region is CASSKVTASGADTQYF. In DNA, the CDR3 is TGTGCCAGCAGCAAAGTGACAGCCTCGGGAGCAGATACGCAGTATTTT.

The V call is TRBV27, the J call TRBJ2-5; 12 nucleotides agree with TRBD1. The CDR3 runs to 16 residues. The germline V gene has CDR1 MNHEY and CDR2 SMNVEV (reference sequence). The ends lost 5 bases at V and 4 bases at J; junction bases unmatched: 8. In DNA form, the CDR3 reads TGTGCCAGCAGTAAGGGACAGGGGGCGGGCGGAGAGACCCAGTACTTC. This gives the protein CASSKGQGAGGETQYF.

This clonotype was detected a few times. The rearrangement links TRBV6-5 to TRBJ1-4; TRBD1 is a possible D gene (6 bases). This CDR3 is built from 16 residues. Per germline, CDR1 MNHEY and CDR2 SVGAGI. V was clipped by 2 bases and J by 8 bases, with 18 bases between them. The CDR3 protein is CASSYHRQVVLEKLFF. The DNA of the CDR3 is TGTGCCAGCAGTTACCACCGACAGGTCGTTTTGGAAAAACTGTTTTTT.

In its sample, this clonotype was seen a few times. This chain links TRBV7-8 with TRBJ2-5; D tentatively fits TRBD1 or TRBD2 (5 bases each). The CDR3 spans 17 residues. Germline V lookup: CDR1 SGHVS, CDR2 FQNEAQ. The V end was cut by 3 bases, the J end by 5 bases, with 22 bases between. The DNA for the CDR3 is TGTGCCAGCAGCTTGAGGACGGGGCTTAGGTTGGGTGAGACCCAGTACTTC. Protein sequence: CASSLRTGLRLGETQYF.

The chain joins TRBV27 to TRBJ1-2; D not certain. V lost 0 bases to trimming and J lost 8 bases, with 10 bases between them. Germline V CDR1 and CDR2: MNHEY, SMNVEV (reference sequence). The CDR3 is made up of 13 amino acids. The CDR3 spells CASSLSGVGGYTF. DNA of the CDR3: TGTGCCAGCAGTTTATCTGGGGTTGGCGGCTACACCTTC.

This clonotype was seen only a few times. V is TRBV29-1 and J is TRBJ2-7, with D uncertain. Looked up from germline, CDR1 is SQVTM and CDR2 is ANQGSEA. This CDR3 contains 14 residues. Trimming stripped 2 bases from V and 1 base from J, with 12 bases between. The chain's CDR3 is CSVESEDPSYEQYF. DNA of the CDR3: TGCAGCGTTGAAAGTGAAGACCCATCCTACGAGCAGTACTTC.

Only a few counts were recorded for this clonotype. CDR3 in amino acids: CASSRDRDREQYF. CDR3 in DNA: TGTGCCAGCAGCCGGGACAGGGACCGCGAGCAGTACTTC. The genes are TRBV7-8 and TRBJ2-7; 9 bases align to TRBD1. Per germline, CDR1 SGHVS and CDR2 FQNEAQ. The CDR3 sequence is 13 residues long. The trim removed 5 bases at V and 6 bases at J, leaving 5 bases unmatched.

This clonotype was observed a few times. The CDR3 nucleotides read TGCGCCAGCAGCCAAGTGGAGGGACAGGGTAGGGCTATTCGTTCACCCCTCCACTTT. Translated, it gives CASSQVEGQGRAIRSPLHF. The chain employs TRBV4-1 and TRBJ1-6; 9 nucleotides match TRBD1. From germline, CDR1 is MGHRA and CDR2 YSYEKL. This CDR3 spans 19 amino acids. Germline trimming cut 1 base from V and 9 bases from J; bases unmatched to any gene: 16.

The chain couples TRBV12-3 or TRBV12-4 to TRBJ2-2, with D perhaps matching TRBD2 (6 bases). There are 15 residues in the CDR3. With 6 bases removed from V and 0 bases from J, the gap between germline ends came to 11 bases. The CDR3 sequence is CASSLGGANTGELFF. Here the CDR3 DNA reads TGTGCCAGCAGCCTTGGCGGGGCGAACACCGGGGAGCTGTTTTTT.

The V gene is TRBV11-2, the J gene TRBJ1-2; D remains ambiguous. Germline CDR1 reads SGHAT; CDR2 reads FQNNGV. Trimming took 3 bases from V and 1 from J, leaving 15 bases between them. The CDR3 covers 16 residues. The CDR3 bases are TGTGCCAGCAGCTTGAGCGAGATATCTCATAACTATGGCTACACCTTC. This codes for CASSLSEISHNYGYTF.

This clonotype was seen only a few times. V and J are TRBV30 and TRBJ2-1, with D possibly being TRBD1 or TRBD2 (5 bases each). CDR1 and CDR2 (germline): GTSNPN, SVGIG (reference sequence). The CDR3 covers 13 residues. The germline V and J ends were trimmed by 0 bases and 7 bases, with 10 bases remaining between them. CDR3 protein: CAWSVSGLNEQFF. DNA for the CDR3: TGTGCCTGGAGTGTATCGGGGCTTAATGAGCAGTTCTTC.